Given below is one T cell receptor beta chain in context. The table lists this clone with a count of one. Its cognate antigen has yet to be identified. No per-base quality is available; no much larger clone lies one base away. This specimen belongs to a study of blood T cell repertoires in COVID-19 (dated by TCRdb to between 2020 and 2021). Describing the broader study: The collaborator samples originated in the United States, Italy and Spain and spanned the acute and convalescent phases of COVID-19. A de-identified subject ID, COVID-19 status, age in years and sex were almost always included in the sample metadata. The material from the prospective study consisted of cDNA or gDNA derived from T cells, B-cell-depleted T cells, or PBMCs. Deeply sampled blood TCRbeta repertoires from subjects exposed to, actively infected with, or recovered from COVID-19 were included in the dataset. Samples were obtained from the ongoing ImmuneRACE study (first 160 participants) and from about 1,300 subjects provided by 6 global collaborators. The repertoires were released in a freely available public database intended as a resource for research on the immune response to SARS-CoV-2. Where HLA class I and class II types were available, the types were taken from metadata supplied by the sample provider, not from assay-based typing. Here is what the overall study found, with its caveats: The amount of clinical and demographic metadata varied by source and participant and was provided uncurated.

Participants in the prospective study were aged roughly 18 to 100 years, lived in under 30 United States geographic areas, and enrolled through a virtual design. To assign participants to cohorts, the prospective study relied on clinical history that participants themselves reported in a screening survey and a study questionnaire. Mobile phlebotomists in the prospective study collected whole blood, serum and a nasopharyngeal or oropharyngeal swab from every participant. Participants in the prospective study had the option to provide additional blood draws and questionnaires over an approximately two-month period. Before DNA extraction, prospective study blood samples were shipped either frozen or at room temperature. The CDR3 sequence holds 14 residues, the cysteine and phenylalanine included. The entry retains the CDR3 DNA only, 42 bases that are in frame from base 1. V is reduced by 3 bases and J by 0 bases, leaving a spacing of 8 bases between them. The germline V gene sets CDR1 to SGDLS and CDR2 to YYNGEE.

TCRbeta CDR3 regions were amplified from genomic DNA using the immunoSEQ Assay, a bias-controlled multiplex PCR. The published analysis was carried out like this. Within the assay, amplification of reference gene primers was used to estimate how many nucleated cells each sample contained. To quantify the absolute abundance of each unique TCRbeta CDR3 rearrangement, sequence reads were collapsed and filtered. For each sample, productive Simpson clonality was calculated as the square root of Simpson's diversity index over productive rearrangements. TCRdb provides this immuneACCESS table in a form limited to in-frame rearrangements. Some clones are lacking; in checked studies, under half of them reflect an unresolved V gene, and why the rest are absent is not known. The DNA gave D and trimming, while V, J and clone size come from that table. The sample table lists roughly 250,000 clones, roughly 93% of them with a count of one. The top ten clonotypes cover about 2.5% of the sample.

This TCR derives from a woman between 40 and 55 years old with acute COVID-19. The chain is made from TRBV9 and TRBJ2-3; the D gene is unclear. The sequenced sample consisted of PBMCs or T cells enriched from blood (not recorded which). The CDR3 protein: CASSDPSSTDTQYF. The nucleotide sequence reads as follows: TGTGCCAGCAGCGATCCTTCTAGCACAGATACGCAGTATTTT.